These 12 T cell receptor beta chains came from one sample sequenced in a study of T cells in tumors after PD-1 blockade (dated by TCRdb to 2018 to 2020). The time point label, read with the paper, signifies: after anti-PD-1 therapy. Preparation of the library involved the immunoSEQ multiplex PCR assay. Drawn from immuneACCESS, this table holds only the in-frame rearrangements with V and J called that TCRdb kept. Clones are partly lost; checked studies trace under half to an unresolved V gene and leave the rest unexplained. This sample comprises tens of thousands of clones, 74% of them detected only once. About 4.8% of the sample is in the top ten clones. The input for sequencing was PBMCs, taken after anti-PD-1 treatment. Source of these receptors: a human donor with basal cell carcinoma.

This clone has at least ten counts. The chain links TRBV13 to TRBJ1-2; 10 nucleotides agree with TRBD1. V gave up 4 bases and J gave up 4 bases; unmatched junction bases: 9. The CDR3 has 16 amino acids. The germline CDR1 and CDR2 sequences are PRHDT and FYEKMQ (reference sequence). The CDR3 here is CASSSRTGGDAYGYTF. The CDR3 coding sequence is TGTGCCAGCAGCTCTCGGACAGGGGGTGACGCCTATGGCTACACCTTC.

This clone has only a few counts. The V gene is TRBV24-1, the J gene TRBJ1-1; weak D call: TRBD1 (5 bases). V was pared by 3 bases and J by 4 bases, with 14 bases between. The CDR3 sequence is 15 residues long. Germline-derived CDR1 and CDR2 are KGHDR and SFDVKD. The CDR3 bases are TGTGCCACCAGTGATCAACGGGACGGCCGCACTGAAGCTTTCTTT. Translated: CATSDQRDGRTEAFF.

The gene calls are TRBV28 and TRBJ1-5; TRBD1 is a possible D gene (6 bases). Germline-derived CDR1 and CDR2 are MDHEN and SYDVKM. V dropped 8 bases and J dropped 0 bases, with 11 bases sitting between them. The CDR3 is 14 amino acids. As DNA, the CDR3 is TGTGCCAGCTCAGGACAGTATAGCAATCAGCCCCAGCATTTT. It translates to CASSGQYSNQPQHF.

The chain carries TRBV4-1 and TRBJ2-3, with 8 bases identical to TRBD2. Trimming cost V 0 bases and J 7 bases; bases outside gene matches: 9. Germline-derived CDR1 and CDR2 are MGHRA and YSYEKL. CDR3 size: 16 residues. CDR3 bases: TGCGCCAGCAGCCAAGAATTGGTACGCGGGGGGAATACGCAGTATTTT. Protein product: CASSQELVRGGNTQYF.

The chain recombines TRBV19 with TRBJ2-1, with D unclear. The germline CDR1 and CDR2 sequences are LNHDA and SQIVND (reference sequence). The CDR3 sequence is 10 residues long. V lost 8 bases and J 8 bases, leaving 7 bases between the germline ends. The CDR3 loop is CASSGDEQFF. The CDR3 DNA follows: TGTGCCAGTTCTGGGGATGAGCAGTTCTTC.

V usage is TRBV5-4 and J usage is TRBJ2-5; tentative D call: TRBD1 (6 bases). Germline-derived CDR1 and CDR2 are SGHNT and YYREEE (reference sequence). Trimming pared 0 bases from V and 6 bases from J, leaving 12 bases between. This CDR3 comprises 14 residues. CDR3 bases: TGTGCCAGCAGCTTGGGGGGTCAGGGGAAGACCCAGTACTTC. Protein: CASSLGGQGKTQYF.

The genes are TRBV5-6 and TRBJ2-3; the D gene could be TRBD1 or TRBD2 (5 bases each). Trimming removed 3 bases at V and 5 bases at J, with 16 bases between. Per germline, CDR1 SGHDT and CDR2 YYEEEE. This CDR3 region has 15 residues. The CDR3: CASSSPGPQLDTQYF. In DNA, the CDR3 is TGTGCCAGCAGCTCTCCGGGACCTCAACTAGATACGCAGTATTTT.

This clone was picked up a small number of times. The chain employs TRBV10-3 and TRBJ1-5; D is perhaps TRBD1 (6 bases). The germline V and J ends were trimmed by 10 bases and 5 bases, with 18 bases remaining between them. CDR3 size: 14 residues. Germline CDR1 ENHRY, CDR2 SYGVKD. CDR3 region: CATFDTGSDQPQHF. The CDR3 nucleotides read TGTGCCACTTTCGATACAGGGTCAGATCAGCCCCAGCATTTT.

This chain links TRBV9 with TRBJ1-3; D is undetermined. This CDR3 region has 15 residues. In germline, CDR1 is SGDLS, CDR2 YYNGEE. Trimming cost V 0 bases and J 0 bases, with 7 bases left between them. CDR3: CASSVASASGNTIYF. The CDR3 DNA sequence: TGTGCCAGCAGCGTAGCTTCGGCCTCTGGAAACACCATATATTTT.

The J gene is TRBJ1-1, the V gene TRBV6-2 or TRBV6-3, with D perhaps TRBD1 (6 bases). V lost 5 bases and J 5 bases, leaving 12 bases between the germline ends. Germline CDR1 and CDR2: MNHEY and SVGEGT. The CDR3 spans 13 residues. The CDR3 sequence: CASSQGSATEAFF. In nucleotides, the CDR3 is TGTGCCAGCAGTCAGGGGTCGGCGACTGAAGCTTTCTTT.

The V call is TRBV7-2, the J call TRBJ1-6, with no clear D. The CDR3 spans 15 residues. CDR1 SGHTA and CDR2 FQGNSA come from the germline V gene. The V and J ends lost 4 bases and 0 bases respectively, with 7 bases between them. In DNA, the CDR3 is TGTGCCAGCAGCTCCCCGGGCTCCTATAATTCACCCCTCCACTTT. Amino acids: CASSSPGSYNSPLHF.

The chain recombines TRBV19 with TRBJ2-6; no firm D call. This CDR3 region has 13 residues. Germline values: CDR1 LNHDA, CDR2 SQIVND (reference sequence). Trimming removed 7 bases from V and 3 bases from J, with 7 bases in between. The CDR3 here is CASTPGGANVLTF. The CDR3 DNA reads TGTGCCAGTACACCAGGTGGGGCCAACGTCCTGACTTTC.